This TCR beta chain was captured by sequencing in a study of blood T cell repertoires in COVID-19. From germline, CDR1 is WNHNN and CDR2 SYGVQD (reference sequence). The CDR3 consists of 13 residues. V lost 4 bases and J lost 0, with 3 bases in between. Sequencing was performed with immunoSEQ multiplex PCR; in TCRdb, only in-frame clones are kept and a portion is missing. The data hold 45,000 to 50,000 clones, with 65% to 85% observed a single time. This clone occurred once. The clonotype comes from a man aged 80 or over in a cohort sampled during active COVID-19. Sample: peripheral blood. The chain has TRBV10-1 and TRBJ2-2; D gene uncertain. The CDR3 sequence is CASSAANTGELFF. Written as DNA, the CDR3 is TGCGCCAGCAGTGCCGCGAACACCGGGGAGCTGTTTTTT.